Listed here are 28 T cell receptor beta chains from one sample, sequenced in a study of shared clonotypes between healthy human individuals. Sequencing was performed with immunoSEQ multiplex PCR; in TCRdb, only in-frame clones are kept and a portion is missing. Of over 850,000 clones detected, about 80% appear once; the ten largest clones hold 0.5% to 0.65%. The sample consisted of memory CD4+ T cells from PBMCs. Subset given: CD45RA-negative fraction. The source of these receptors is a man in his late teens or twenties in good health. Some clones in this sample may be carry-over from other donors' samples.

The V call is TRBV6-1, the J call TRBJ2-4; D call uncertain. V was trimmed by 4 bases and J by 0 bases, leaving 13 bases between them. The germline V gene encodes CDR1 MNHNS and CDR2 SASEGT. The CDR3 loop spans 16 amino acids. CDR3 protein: CASSGVHLIAKNIQYF. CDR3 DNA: TGTGCCAGCAGTGGGGTGCACCTCATAGCCAAAAACATTCAGTACTTC.

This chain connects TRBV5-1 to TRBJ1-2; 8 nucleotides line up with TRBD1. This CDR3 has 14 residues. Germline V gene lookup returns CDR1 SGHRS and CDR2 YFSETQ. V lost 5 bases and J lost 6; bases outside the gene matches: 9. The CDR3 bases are TGCGCCAGCAGATCTCAGGGACAGGTCGATGGCTACACCTTC. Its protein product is CASRSQGQVDGYTF.

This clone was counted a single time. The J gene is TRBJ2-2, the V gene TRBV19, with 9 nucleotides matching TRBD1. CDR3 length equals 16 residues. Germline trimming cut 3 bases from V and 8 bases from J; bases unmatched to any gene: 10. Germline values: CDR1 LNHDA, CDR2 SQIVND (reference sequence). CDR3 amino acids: CASSIWTGAFFGELFF. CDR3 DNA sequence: TGTGCCAGTAGTATCTGGACAGGGGCCTTCTTTGGGGAGCTGTTTTTT.

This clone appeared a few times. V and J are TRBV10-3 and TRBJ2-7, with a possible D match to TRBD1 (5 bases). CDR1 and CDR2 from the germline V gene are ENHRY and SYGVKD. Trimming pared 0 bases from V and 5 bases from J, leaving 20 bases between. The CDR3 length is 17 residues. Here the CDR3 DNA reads TGTGCCATCAGTGAGTCGGCCCCCCGGGCAGGGTGGAACGAGCAGTACTTC. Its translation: CAISESAPRAGWNEQYF.

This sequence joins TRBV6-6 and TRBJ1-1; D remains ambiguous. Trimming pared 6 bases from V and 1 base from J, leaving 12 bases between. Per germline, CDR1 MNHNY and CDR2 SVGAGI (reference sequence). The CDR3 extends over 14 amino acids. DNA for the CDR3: TGTGCCAGCAGGTTCCGAGACAAGAACACTGAAGCTTTCTTT. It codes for CASRFRDKNTEAFF.

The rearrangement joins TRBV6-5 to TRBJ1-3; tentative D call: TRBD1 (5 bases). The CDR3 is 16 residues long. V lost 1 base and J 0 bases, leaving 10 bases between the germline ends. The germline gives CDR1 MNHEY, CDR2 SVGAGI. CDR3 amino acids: CASSYWLGGSGNTIYF. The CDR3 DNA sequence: TGTGCCAGCAGTTACTGGTTGGGGGGCTCTGGAAACACCATATATTTT.

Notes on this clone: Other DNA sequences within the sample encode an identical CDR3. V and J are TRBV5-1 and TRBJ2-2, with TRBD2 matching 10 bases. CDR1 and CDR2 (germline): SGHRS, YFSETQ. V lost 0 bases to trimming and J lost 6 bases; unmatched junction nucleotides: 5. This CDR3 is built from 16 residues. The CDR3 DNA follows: TGCGCCAGCAGCTTGGAGCCAGCGGGAGGGCCCGGGGAGCTGTTTTTT. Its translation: CASSLEPAGGPGELFF.

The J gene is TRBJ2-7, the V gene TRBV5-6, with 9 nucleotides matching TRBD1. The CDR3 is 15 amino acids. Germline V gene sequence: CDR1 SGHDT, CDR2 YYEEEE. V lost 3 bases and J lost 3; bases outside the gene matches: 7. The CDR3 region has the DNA TGTGCCAGCAGCTATAGGGGGACAGGGATCTACGAGCAGTACTTC. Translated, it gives CASSYRGTGIYEQYF.

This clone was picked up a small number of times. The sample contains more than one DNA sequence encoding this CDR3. This chain's CDR3 is CASSLGQAAETQYF. DNA of the CDR3: TGTGCCAGCAGCTTGGGACAGGCCGCGGAGACCCAGTACTTC. J is TRBJ2-5 and V is TRBV5-4; perhaps TRBD1 as D (6 bases). This CDR3 is built from 14 residues. V was trimmed by 0 bases and J by 5 bases, leaving 11 bases between them. Germline assignment: CDR1 SGHNT and CDR2 YYREEE (reference sequence).

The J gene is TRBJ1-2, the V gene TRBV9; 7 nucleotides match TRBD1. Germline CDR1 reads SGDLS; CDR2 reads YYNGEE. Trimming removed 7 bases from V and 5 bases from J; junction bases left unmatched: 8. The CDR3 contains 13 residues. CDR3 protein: CASSQGELYGYTF. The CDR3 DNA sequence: TGTGCCAGCTCGCAGGGGGAATTGTATGGCTACACCTTC.

The CDR3 region is CASSRTSGRALDTQYF. In DNA, the CDR3 is TGTGCCAGCAGCCGGACTAGCGGGAGGGCCCTAGATACGCAGTATTTT. The chain couples TRBV14 to TRBJ2-3, with 15 bases aligning to TRBD2. Germline V gene lookup returns CDR1 SGHDN and CDR2 FVKESK. The ends lost 4 bases at V and 5 bases at J; junction bases unmatched: 4. This CDR3 spans 16 amino acids.

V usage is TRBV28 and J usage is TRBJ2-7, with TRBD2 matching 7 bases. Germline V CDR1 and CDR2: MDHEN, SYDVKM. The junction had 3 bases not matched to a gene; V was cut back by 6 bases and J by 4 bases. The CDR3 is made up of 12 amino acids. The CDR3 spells CASSRGVYEQYF. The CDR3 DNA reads TGTGCCAGCAGCCGGGGGGTATACGAGCAGTACTTC.

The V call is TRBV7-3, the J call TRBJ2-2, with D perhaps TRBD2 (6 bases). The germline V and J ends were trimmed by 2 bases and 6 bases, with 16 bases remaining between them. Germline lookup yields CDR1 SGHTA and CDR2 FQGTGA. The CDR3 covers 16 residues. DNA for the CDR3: TGTGCCAGCAGCTTATACACGGGGACTTCGGCCGGGGAGCTGTTTTTT. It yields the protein CASSLYTGTSAGELFF.

CDR3 sequence (DNA): TGTGCCAGCAGTTACGGGGGGCATACTAATGAAAAACTGTTTTTT. Its translation: CASSYGGHTNEKLFF. The rearrangement links TRBV6-5 to TRBJ1-4; tentative D call: TRBD1 (6 bases). Trimming cost V 2 bases and J 2 bases, with 9 bases left between them. The germline V gene encodes CDR1 MNHEY and CDR2 SVGAGI. This CDR3 is 15 amino acids long.

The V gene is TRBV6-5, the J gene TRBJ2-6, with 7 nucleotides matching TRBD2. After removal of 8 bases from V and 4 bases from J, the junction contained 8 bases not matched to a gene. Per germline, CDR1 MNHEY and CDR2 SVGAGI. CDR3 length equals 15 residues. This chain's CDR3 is CASRPLAAGANVLTF. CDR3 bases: TGTGCCAGCCGACCCCTAGCGGCAGGGGCCAACGTCCTGACTTTC.

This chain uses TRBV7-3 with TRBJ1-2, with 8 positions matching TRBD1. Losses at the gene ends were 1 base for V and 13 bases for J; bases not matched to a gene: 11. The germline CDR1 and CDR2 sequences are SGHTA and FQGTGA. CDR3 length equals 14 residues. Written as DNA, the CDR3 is TGTGCCAGCAGCTTAATAGAAGGGACAGGTGATTTCACCTTC. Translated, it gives CASSLIEGTGDFTF.

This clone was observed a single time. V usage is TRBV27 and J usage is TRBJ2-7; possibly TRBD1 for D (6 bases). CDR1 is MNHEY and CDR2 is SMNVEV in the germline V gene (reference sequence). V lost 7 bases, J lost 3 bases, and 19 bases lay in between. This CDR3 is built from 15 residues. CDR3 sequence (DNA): TGTGCCAGCACCGTTGATCGCGGACAGATCTACGAGCAGTACTTC. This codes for CASTVDRGQIYEQYF.

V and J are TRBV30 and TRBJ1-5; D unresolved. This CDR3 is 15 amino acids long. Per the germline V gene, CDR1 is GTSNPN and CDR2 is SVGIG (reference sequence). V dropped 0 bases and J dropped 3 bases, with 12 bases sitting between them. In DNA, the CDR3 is TGTGCCTGGAGTGTACTGTTTTACCTCAATCAGCCCCAGCATTTT. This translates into CAWSVLFYLNQPQHF.

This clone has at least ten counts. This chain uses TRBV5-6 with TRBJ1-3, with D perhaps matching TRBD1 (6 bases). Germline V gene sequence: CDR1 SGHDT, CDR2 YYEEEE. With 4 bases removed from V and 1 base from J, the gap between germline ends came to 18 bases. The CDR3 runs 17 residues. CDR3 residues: CASSTAGGRGSGNTIYF. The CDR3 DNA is TGTGCCAGCAGCACCGCGGGGGGCAGGGGTTCTGGAAACACCATATATTTT.

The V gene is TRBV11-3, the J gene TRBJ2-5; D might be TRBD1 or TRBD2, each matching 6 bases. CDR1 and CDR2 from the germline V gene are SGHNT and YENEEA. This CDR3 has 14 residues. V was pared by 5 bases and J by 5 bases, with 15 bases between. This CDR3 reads CASSPRGGWETQYF. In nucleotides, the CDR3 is TGTGCCAGCAGCCCCAGGGGAGGCTGGGAGACCCAGTACTTC.

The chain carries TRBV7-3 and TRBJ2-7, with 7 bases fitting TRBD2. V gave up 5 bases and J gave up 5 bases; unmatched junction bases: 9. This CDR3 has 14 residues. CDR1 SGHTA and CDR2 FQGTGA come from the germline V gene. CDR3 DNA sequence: TGTGCCAGCAGCCCCGCCGGGACTATTGACGAGCAGTACTTC. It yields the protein CASSPAGTIDEQYF.

The CDR3 sequence is CAWSPRGETQYF. CDR3 bases: TGTGCCTGGAGTCCTCGAGGGGAGACCCAGTACTTC. The V and J genes are TRBV30 and TRBJ2-5; D perhaps matches TRBD2 (5 bases). CDR1 is GTSNPN, CDR2 SVGIG, per germline (reference sequence). Between the trimmed V and J ends, which lost 2 bases and 5 bases, there was a span of 9 bases. The CDR3 loop spans 12 amino acids.

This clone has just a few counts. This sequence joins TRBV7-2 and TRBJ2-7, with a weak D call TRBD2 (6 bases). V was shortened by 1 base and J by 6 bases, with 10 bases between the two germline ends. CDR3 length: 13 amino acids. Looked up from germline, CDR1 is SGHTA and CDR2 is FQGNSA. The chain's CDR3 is CASSLGGTFEQYF. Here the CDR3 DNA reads TGTGCCAGCAGCTTAGGCGGGACTTTCGAGCAGTACTTC.

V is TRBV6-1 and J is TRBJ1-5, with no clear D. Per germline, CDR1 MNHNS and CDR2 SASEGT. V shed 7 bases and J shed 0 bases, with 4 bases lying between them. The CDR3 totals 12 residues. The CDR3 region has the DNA TGTGCCAGCACGGATAGCAATCAGCCCCAGCATTTT. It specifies CASTDSNQPQHF.

The CDR3 reads CAWSEMAGGHQPQHF. The DNA for the CDR3 is TGTGCCTGGAGTGAAATGGCAGGGGGACATCAGCCCCAGCATTTT. The V and J genes are TRBV30 and TRBJ1-5, with 7 bases identical to TRBD1. V trimming: 1 base; J trimming: 5 bases; junction bases outside the gene matches: 8. Germline V gene data show CDR1 as GTSNPN and CDR2 as SVGIG (reference sequence). The CDR3 has 15 residues.

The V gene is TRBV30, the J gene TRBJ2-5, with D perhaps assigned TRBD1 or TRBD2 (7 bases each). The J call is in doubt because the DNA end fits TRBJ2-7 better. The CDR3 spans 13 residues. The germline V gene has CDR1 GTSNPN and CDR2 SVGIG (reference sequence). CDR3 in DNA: TGTGCCTGGAGTAGCGGGACAGAAGACGAGCAGTACTTC. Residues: CAWSSGTEDEQYF.

As DNA, the CDR3 is TGTGCCAGCATTGGAGGAGACCGCCGACGGACCCAGTACTTC. Encoded protein: CASIGGDRRRTQYF. The V gene is TRBV28, the J gene TRBJ2-5; a weak D match, TRBD2 (5 bases). The CDR3 is 14 amino acids. Germline loops: CDR1 MDHEN, CDR2 SYDVKM. Deletions cut 7 bases from V and 7 bases from J, with 19 bases between.

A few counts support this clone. The DNA of the CDR3 is TGTGCCAGCAGCTCCCCAAGACCCGGCTCCTACAATGAGCAGTTCTTC. Translation gives CASSSPRPGSYNEQFF. The rearrangement links TRBV5-4 to TRBJ2-1; D ambiguous. V was shortened by 3 bases and J by 0 bases, with 13 bases between the two germline ends. There are 16 residues in the CDR3. Germline V gene lookup returns CDR1 SGHNT and CDR2 YYREEE (reference sequence). Drawing the rest from reference TRBV5-4 and TRBJ2-1, the complete variable domain is ETGVTQSPTHLIKTRGQQVTLRCSSQSGHNTVSWYQQALGQGPQFIFQYYREEENGRGNFPPRFSGLQFPNYSSELNVNALELDDSALYLCASSSPRPGSYNEQFFGPGTRLTVL.